The clone carrying this T cell receptor (beta chain) was seen only a few times. The entry originates in a study of T-cell reconstitution after alpha-beta-depleted transplantation in children. This sample's TCRbeta library carried unique molecular identifier barcodes. TCRdb analysed the PCR reads with MiXCR anew, one entry per CDR3 protein. This table has about 640,000 distinct CDR3 sequences, around a sixth appearing once. The sample in question was PBMCs from the stem cell graft donor, obtained from the stem cell graft. The clonotype comes from a human donor who donated a stem cell graft to a child with acute myeloid leukemia.

The CDR3 here is CASSLDRGAETQYF. For the CDR3, the DNA is TGTGCCAGCAGCTTAGACAGGGGGGCAGAGACCCAGTACTTC. The chain joins TRBV7-2 to TRBJ2-5; 8 positions match TRBD1. V shed 1 base, J shed 4 bases, and the junction held 2 bases outside the gene matches. The germline V gene encodes CDR1 SGHTA and CDR2 FQGNSA. CDR3 size: 14 residues.